This entry is about one TCR beta chain. These data are taken from a study of blood T cell repertoires in COVID-19. Per the authors' pipeline: Estimates of nucleated cell counts were drawn from the amplification of reference gene primers. Libraries were prepared by immunoSEQ multiplex PCR; TCRdb keeps only in-frame clonotypes and omits some of them. D and trimming were read from the DNA, whereas the V and J calls and clone size are those reported in that table. The sample includes tens of thousands of clones, about 91% of them seen just once. With 5 bases removed from V and 5 bases from J, the gap between germline ends came to 9 bases. The CDR3 loop spans 13 amino acids.

Sequenced: peripheral blood. This chain uses TRBV12-3 or TRBV12-4 with TRBJ2-2, with D possibly TRBD1 on 6 matching bases. This TCR was sampled from a woman older than 75 with active COVID-19. CDR3 residues: CASSHGQTGELFF. CDR3 DNA: TGTGCCAGCAGTCATGGACAGACCGGGGAGCTGTTTTTT.